This T cell receptor (beta chain) appears in the sequencing data of a study of cytomegalovirus exposure and HLA in healthy donors. The study, taken as a whole, reports: Earlier results showed most TCR beta V segments being productive about 87% or about 30% of the time.

As for this clone: The antigen remains unidentified.

CDR3 length: 13 residues. V lost 6 bases, J lost 4 bases, and 12 bases lay in between. CDR1 is MNHEY and CDR2 is SMNVEV in the germline V gene (reference sequence). The study sampled nominally healthy donors, though unrecorded immune exposures were likely. Amplification used 60 Vbeta primers and 13 Jbeta primers. Some clones are missing from TCRdb's copy, which holds only in-frame ones; the method was immunoSEQ multiplex PCR. Of approximately 100,000 clones in the sample, about three quarters were seen once. This clonotype was sampled from a woman aged 40 to 50 in good health and CMV-seropositive. Sequencing was carried out using PBMCs. This rearrangement joins TRBV27 to TRBJ1-2; D is unclear. The chain's CDR3 is CASSQYGVYGYTF. DNA of the CDR3: TGTGCCAGCAGCCAATACGGGGTCTATGGCTACACCTTC.